Sequencing of this T cell receptor (beta chain) was carried out in a study of T cell responses to AZD1222 COVID-19 vaccine (dated by TCRdb to the early 2020s). With respect to the entire study: Because spike-specific TCR depth and breadth did not differ between the two schedules, AZD1222 recipients who got a second dose at roughly 4 weeks were pooled with those who got a second dose at roughly 12 weeks. Trial participants were enrolled into age subgroups of 18-55, 56-69 and 70-plus years, which contained about 150, 28 and 57 TCR-sequenced participants, respectively. A total of 230 to 250 trial participants underwent TCR sequencing, of whom 207 received two doses of AZD1222 and some 26 received two doses of the MenACWY control vaccine. Broad study findings and their caveats: CD4 TCRs associated with the vaccine covered the entire spike protein, and the dominant responses were in regions 160-218 and 743-854. In the small 56-69-year group, the increase in depth fell short of significance, most likely because of low power. Conclusions about previously exposed vaccinees are limited because only a handful of AZD1222 recipients were SARS-CoV-2 seropositive at baseline. Epitopes outside the regions mutated in the B.1.351 and B.1.1.7 variants were reportedly recognized by nearly half of the unique spike-specific TCRs. After two AZD1222 doses, spike-specific TCR breadth and depth were significantly higher than at day 0 and than in MenACWY recipients. Participants were mostly white British and included more females than males, and it was suggested by the authors that clonal diversity may have been underestimated. Because no day 14 peak-response samples were available, the repertoires could be characterized only after the peak T cell response.

CDR1 and CDR2, looked up from the germline V gene, are MNHEY and SVGAGI. The CDR3 measures 14 amino acids from cysteine to phenylalanine. Only the CDR3 part of the read is kept: 42 bases, read in frame from the first base. V has 6 bases trimmed and J has 7 bases trimmed; junction bases matching no gene number 5. The CDR3 regions of human TCRbeta chains were subjected to immunosequencing. As for the original processing: TCRs in the repertoires were matched against a reference library of SARS-CoV-2-specific TCRs that had been generated with the MIRA antigen-specificity platform. Breadth was defined as the fraction of unique TCRs that were SARS-CoV-2-associated, and depth was defined as the fraction of total T cells that were SARS-CoV-2-associated. Using the MIRA data, each spike-specific TCR was assigned both to the spike region to which the TCR was reactive and to a CD4 or CD8 class. Log10-transformed breadth and depth values were compared by one-way ANOVA with Sidak's multiple comparisons tests. Not all clones reach the TCRdb copy of this immuneACCESS table, which keeps in-frame sequences only. Checked studies attribute under half of the gap to unresolved V genes and leave the rest unexplained. V, J and clone size are taken as reported in that table, and D and trimming were inferred from the DNA itself. This sample holds some 83,000 clones; about 84% were observed only once. Of the sample, more than 8.5% is held by the ten largest clones.

About this clone itself: Its target antigen remains unknown. No quality values exist for individual bases; no much larger clone is one base distant.

Sample time point, as interpreted from the label and publication: baseline before first vaccination. Samples from vaccinated people were obtained from the UK trials COV001 and COV002, which included a single-blind randomized controlled phase 2/3 trial of AZD1222 (ChAdOx1 nCoV-19) in healthy adults. For TCRbeta chain sequencing, PBMC samples were collected from trial participants at day 0 and at day 28 after the second dose. The starting material was peripheral blood, obtained on day 0 of AZD1222 vaccination. The sequence was collected from an adult in good health. Rearrangement joined TRBV6-5 to TRBJ2-1; TRBD2 aligns with 11 central bases. The CDR3 region has the sequence CASRTSGVGNEQFF. The sequenced DNA is TGTGCCAGCAGGACTAGCGGGGTAGGGAATGAGCAGTTCTTC.